Listed below are T cell receptor beta chains from one sample, sequenced in a study of shared clonotypes between healthy human individuals. Generated by immunoSEQ multiplex PCR, the TCRdb table keeps only in-frame clones and is missing some. The table lists 800,000 to 950,000 clones, about 96% of them singletons, with under 0.3% in the top ten. The sequenced sample was naive CD8+ T cells sorted from blood. Receptor source: a young man in good health. CDR3s include the opening cysteine and the closing phenylalanine or tryptophan. A D gene is named only where the DNA matches it firmly. Part of the rows lack a size; the others show once, few, many or a class for expanded clones.

D | J | size | V | DNA | CDR3
- | TRBJ2-2 | - | TRBV13 | TGTGCCAGCAGCTTAGATACGGGGGAGAACACCGGGGAGCTGTTTTTT | CASSLDTGENTGELFF
- | TRBJ1-2 | - | TRBV7-9 | TGTGCCAGCAGCGTCCGCAACGAAATCTATGGCTACACCTTC | CASSVRNEIYGYTF
- | TRBJ1-1 | - | TRBV6-6 | TGTGCCAGCAGTCCAGGGCCGAACACTGAAGCTTTCTTT | CASSPGPNTEAFF
TRBD2 | TRBJ2-3 | few | TRBV5-1 | TGCGCCAGCAGCTGGTGGGGCGGGAGGGATAATACGCAGTATTTT | CASSWWGGRDNTQYF
- | TRBJ2-5 | - | TRBV15 | TGTGCCACGAACCGGGACCTAGGGGGAGAGACCCAGTACTTC | CATNRDLGGETQYF
- | TRBJ2-1 | - | TRBV10-3 | TGTGCCATCAGTGTACCCCCCATGAAGCCGTCCTACAATGAGCAGTTCTTC | CAISVPPMKPSYNEQFF
- | TRBJ2-7 | once | TRBV7-9 | TGTGCCAGCAGCCCAACTTCGGCCTACGAGCAGTACTTC | CASSPTSAYEQYF
- | TRBJ1-5 | - | TRBV19 | TGTGCCAGTTCGGAACAGGCTCGACAGCCCCAGCATTTT | CASSEQARQPQHF
- | TRBJ2-7 | - | TRBV27 | TGTGCCAGCAGTTTAGGGCAGAGGTACGAGCAGTACTTC | CASSLGQRYEQYF
TRBD1 | TRBJ2-5 | - | TRBV28 | TGTGCCAGCAGCGTAGACAGGGGTGGGATGAAGACCCAGTACTTC | CASSVDRGGMKTQYF
- | TRBJ2-3 | - | TRBV19 | TGTGCCAGTAGTATAGTTCCTGTCTCCAGGGCATCGGTTTCCACGCAGTATTTT | CASSIVPVSRASVSTQYF
- | TRBJ1-4 | - | TRBV27 | TGTGCCAGCAAGGACGGTCTTGGGAGCGATGAAAAACTGTTTTTT | CASKDGLGSDEKLFF
TRBD2 | TRBJ2-1 | - | TRBV18 | TGTGCCAGCTCACCAGTACGGTGGGAGGGCCTGAATGAGCAGTTCTTC | CASSPVRWEGLNEQFF
- | TRBJ1-2 | - | TRBV5-4 | TGTGCCAGCAGCTTATTCCGGGACGGGGGGTATGGCTACACCTTC | CASSLFRDGGYGYTF
- | TRBJ2-7 | - | TRBV5-1 | TGCGCCAGCAGCCCGGGGGCACACTACGAGCAGTACTTC | CASSPGAHYEQYF
- | TRBJ1-1 | - | TRBV7-9 | TGTGCCAGCAGCTTAGCGGCGGGGAATGCTTTCTTT | CASSLAAGNAFF
- | TRBJ2-1 | - | TRBV7-3 | TGTGCCAGCAGCCGAGACGGGAGCTCCTACAATGAGCAGTTCTTC | CASSRDGSSYNEQFF
- | TRBJ2-1 | - | TRBV7-9 | TGTGCCAGCAGCACAGGGGAGCGGGAGCCCTACAATGAGCAGTTCTTC | CASSTGEREPYNEQFF
- | TRBJ2-5 | - | TRBV29-1 | TGCAGCGTCCCGGCGAAAGCGGAGGCCCTGGCCCAGTACTTC | CSVPAKAEALAQYF
TRBD1 | TRBJ2-5 | - | TRBV12-5 | TGTGCTAGTGGCGATGGAGGACAGGGGACGTGGGAGACCCAGTACTTC | CASGDGGQGTWETQYF
- | TRBJ1-1 | - | TRBV13 | TGTGCCAGCAGCTTAGGGGGTCTCAGGGGTTACATGAACACTGAAGCTTTCTTT | CASSLGGLRGYMNTEAFF
TRBD2 | TRBJ2-1 | - | TRBV4-1 | TGCGCCAGCAGCCAAGGCATTGCGGGAGGGCAGCTCAATGAGCAGTTCTTC | CASSQGIAGGQLNEQFF
- | TRBJ2-5 | - | TRBV25-1 | TGTGCCAGCGGACGAGGAGGGAAGACCCAGTACTTC | CASGRGGKTQYF
- | TRBJ2-1 | - | TRBV13 | TGTGCCAGCAGCTTAGGCGCTGGATACAATGAGCAGTTCTTC | CASSLGAGYNEQFF
- | TRBJ2-1 | - | TRBV7-2 | TGTGCCAGCAGCATTATACCGGACAATGAGCAGTTCTTC | CASSIIPDNEQFF
- | TRBJ1-3 | once | TRBV27 | TGTGCCAGCAGTTTAGACGGAAACACCATATATTTT | CASSLDGNTIYF
- | TRBJ2-7 | - | TRBV14 | TGTGCCAGCAGCCCGGGGGAGGGACAGCCGTACGAGCAGTACTTC | CASSPGEGQPYEQYF
- | TRBJ2-7 | - | TRBV6-6 | TGTGCCAGCAGTTGGGAGTTTGGTGGGAACGAGCAGTACTTC | CASSWEFGGNEQYF
- | TRBJ2-7 | - | TRBV9 | TGTGCCAGCAGCCCATTACGGGGGACCGAGCAGTACTTC | CASSPLRGTEQYF
- | TRBJ2-2 | once | TRBV14 | TGTGCCAGCAGCCACGGAGTCGAGCTGTTTTTT | CASSHGVELFF
TRBD2 | TRBJ2-1 | - | TRBV27 | TGTGCCAGCAGTTGGGGGGCGGGAGGATCCTACAATGAGCAGTTCTTC | CASSWGAGGSYNEQFF
TRBD2 | TRBJ2-7 | - | TRBV28 | TGTGCCAGCAGTTTAGCCCTAGCGGGATTCTCCTACGAGCAGTACTTC | CASSLALAGFSYEQYF
- | TRBJ2-5 | - | TRBV6-6 | TGTGCCAGCAGTCCTCGAAGGGGGAGTGAGACCCAGTACTTC | CASSPRRGSETQYF
- | TRBJ2-5 | - | TRBV7-9 | TGTGCCAGCAGCTTGATGGAGACCCAGTACTTC | CASSLMETQYF
- | TRBJ2-7 | - | TRBV18 | TGTGCCAGCTCACCCGGCGCGGCCTACGAGCAGTACTTC | CASSPGAAYEQYF
- | TRBJ1-1 | - | TRBV27 | TGTGCCAGTCGACTCTCTAGGAACACTGAAGCTTTCTTT | CASRLSRNTEAFF
- | TRBJ2-1 | - | TRBV15 | TGTGCCACCAGCAGAGACTCCAATGAGCAGTTCTTC | CATSRDSNEQFF
- | TRBJ2-1 | - | TRBV29-1 | TGCAGCGTTGAGGGTCGGGAGAATGGGAATGAGCAGTTCTTC | CSVEGRENGNEQFF
- | TRBJ2-7 | - | TRBV5-4 | TGTGCCAGCAGCTGGGAGGATACCTACGAGCAGTACTTC | CASSWEDTYEQYF
- | TRBJ2-7 | few | TRBV12-5 | TGTGCTAGTGGTTTGGGATGGGACGAGCAGTACTTC | CASGLGWDEQYF
- | TRBJ2-7 | - | TRBV27 | TGTGCCAGCAGTGAGGACTCGTACGGGAACGAGCAGTACTTC | CASSEDSYGNEQYF
- | TRBJ1-2 | - | TRBV4-1 | TGCGCCAGCAGCCAACGACAGGAAGGAGGGTATGGCTACACCTTC | CASSQRQEGGYGYTF